This T cell receptor (beta chain) was sequenced in a study of identical twins. Study-wide findings and caveats: High-abundance cord blood beta clonotypes had fewer insertions; memory repertoires showed none.

This clonotype has only a few counts. Its antigen is as yet unknown. It was template switching that added a universal primer site, and there were unique molecular identifiers on the cDNA. TCRdb reanalysed the 5' RACE reads using MiXCR and keeps one entry per CDR3 protein. The sample has about 470,000 distinct CDR3 sequences, 24% seen once. CDR3 length: 14 residues. In germline, CDR1 is SGHDN, CDR2 FVKESK. Trimming shortened V by 5 bases and J by 0 bases, and 7 bases separated the two germline ends. These data were also reused for a study on T cells expressing NK-cell markers. That paper states: Sequencing of TCR beta repertoires drew on sorted CD3+CD56+NKG2C+, CD3+CD56+NKG2C- and CD3+CD56-NKG2C+ T cells. The study found dominant NKG2C+ clonotypes at roughly 1.0-7.5% of CD8+ T cells in roughly six donors.

The sequence derives from a young woman in good health. The sample consisted of CD4+ T cells sorted from blood. The genes are TRBV14 and TRBJ2-2; no clear D gene. CDR3 nucleotide sequence: TGTGCCAGCAGCTCTAGGGCGAACACCGGGGAGCTGTTTTTT. This codes for CASSSRANTGELFF.